The 24 T cell receptor beta chains below come from one sample, sequenced in a study of T cells in localized non-small cell lung cancer. The method was immunoSEQ multiplex PCR; TCRdb's version includes in-frame clones alone and lacks a portion of them. The sample lists under 5,000 clones; around 30% were seen once. The sample consisted of lung tumor tissue, taken before any cancer treatment. The receptor source for this set is a male donor at least 60 years old with stage III lung adenocarcinoma.

The chain recombines TRBV19 with TRBJ2-4; the D is unclear. The CDR3 has 13 amino acids. Germline V gene data show CDR1 as LNHDA and CDR2 as SQIVND (reference sequence). V lost 3 bases, J lost 3 bases, and 6 bases lay in between. Here the CDR3 reads CASSISFKNIQYF. DNA of the CDR3: TGTGCCAGTAGTATTAGTTTCAAAAACATTCAGTACTTC.

The chain recombines TRBV6-8 with TRBJ2-7, with 7 nucleotides matching TRBD2. CDR1 and CDR2 from the germline V gene are MNHGY and SAAAGT. The CDR3 loop spans 12 amino acids. V lost 6 bases to trimming and J lost 8 bases; unmatched junction nucleotides: 7. CDR3 protein: CASSTGLVQQYF. For the CDR3, the DNA is TGTGCCAGCAGCACTGGACTAGTCCAGCAGTACTTC.

This clone was counted a few times. This sequence joins TRBV11-3 and TRBJ2-4, with TRBD2 matching over 7 bases. The J segment lost 4 bases and the V segment lost 3 bases, leaving 3 bases of the junction unmatched. CDR3 length: 14 residues. Germline lookup yields CDR1 SGHNT and CDR2 YENEEA. Here the CDR3 DNA reads TGTGCCAGCAGCTTGAGGGAGGGGAAAAACATTCAGTACTTC. It specifies CASSLREGKNIQYF.

The chain employs TRBV7-7 and TRBJ1-1; unclear D gene. V gave up 5 bases and J gave up 1 base, with 14 bases separating them. The CDR3 length is 15 residues. CDR1 and CDR2 (germline): SSHAT, FNYEAQ (reference sequence). The CDR3 sequence: CASSPEGRRNTEAFF. CDR3 coding DNA: TGTGCCAGCAGCCCTGAAGGGAGGAGGAACACTGAAGCTTTCTTT.

This rearrangement joins TRBV11-3 to TRBJ2-2; TRBD2 matches at 12 bases. Germline values: CDR1 SGHNT, CDR2 YENEEA. The CDR3 has 17 residues. The V gene end was trimmed by 0 bases and the J gene end by 5 bases; junction bases not matched to a gene: 4. This chain's CDR3 is CASSLDKGLAGTGELFF. The CDR3 DNA follows: TGTGCCAGCAGCTTAGACAAAGGACTAGCGGGAACCGGGGAGCTGTTTTTT. Variable domain in full (rest from reference TRBV11-3 and TRBJ2-2): EAGVVQSPRYKIIEKKQPVAFWCNPISGHNTLYWYLQNLGQGPELLIRYENEEAVDDSQLPKDRFSAERLKGVDSTLKIQPAELGDSAVYLCASSLDKGLAGTGELFFGEGSRLTVL.

A few counts support this clone. CDR3 in amino acids: CASTKAGVNYGYTF. CDR3 bases: TGTGCCAGCACCAAGGCAGGGGTGAACTATGGCTACACCTTC. The rearrangement joins TRBV6-8 to TRBJ1-2; TRBD1 is a possible D gene (6 bases). This CDR3 contains 14 residues. Trimming took 7 bases from V and 2 from J, leaving 14 bases between them. CDR1 MNHGY and CDR2 SAAAGT come from the germline V gene.

The rearrangement uses TRBV10-1 and TRBJ2-1, with 10 bases fitting TRBD2. Germline V gene data show CDR1 as WNHNN and CDR2 as SYGVQD (reference sequence). V was pared by 0 bases and J by 8 bases, with 7 bases of the junction left unmatched. The CDR3 is 16 residues long. In DNA form, the CDR3 reads TGCGCCAGCAGTGAGTCCGGGACTAGCGTCATCGATGAGCAGTTCTTC. Its protein is CASSESGTSVIDEQFF.

By sample share, this clone is medium-sized. The chain carries TRBV28 and TRBJ1-1, with D perhaps TRBD1 (6 bases). Germline assignment: CDR1 MDHEN and CDR2 SYDVKM. The CDR3 length is 14 residues. Trimming pared 5 bases from V and 2 bases from J, leaving 12 bases between. Written as DNA, the CDR3 is TGTGCCAGCAGTCGGGCGGGACAAAACACTGAAGCTTTCTTT. This gives the protein CASSRAGQNTEAFF.

This clone was picked up a small number of times. The rearrangement joins TRBV11-3 to TRBJ2-3; D uncertain. This CDR3 spans 16 amino acids. Germline V gene sequence: CDR1 SGHNT, CDR2 YENEEA. The V gene lost 5 bases and the J gene lost 1 base, with 16 bases spanning the gap. CDR3 loop: CASSLGLTSGTDTQYF. CDR3 coding DNA: TGTGCCAGCAGCCTAGGGCTTACCTCGGGCACAGATACGCAGTATTTT.

This clone was picked up a small number of times. The V gene is TRBV15, the J gene TRBJ2-5; D remains ambiguous. This CDR3 is 16 amino acids long. Germline assignment: CDR1 LNHNV and CDR2 YYDKDF (reference sequence). V gave up 3 bases and J gave up 2 bases, with 16 bases separating them. The CDR3 region is CATSRVGSSFQETQYF. The CDR3 coding sequence is TGTGCCACCAGCAGGGTCGGCTCCAGCTTTCAAGAGACCCAGTACTTC.

This clone came up a few times. The chain uses TRBV7-1 and TRBJ2-7; D may be TRBD1 (5 bases). TRBV7-1 is placed among ORFs of uncertain function. The CDR3 is made up of 13 amino acids. The V gene lost 4 bases and the J gene lost 4 bases, with 11 bases spanning the gap. CDR3 nucleotide sequence: TGTGCCAGCAGCTTAGGGGCACAGTACGAGCAGTACTTC. Translation gives CASSLGAQYEQYF.

V is TRBV6-8 and J is TRBJ1-4, with D perhaps matching TRBD1 (5 bases). Trimming took off 2 bases at V and 8 bases at J, with 12 bases between the two ends. Per germline, CDR1 MNHGY and CDR2 SAAAGT. This CDR3 is built from 14 residues. The CDR3 DNA reads as TGTGCCAGCAGTTACGGCAGGGTTGGAGAAAAACTGTTTTTT. Protein: CASSYGRVGEKLFF.

This clone has just a few counts. The rearrangement links TRBV6-8 to TRBJ2-7; TRBD2 aligns across 7 bases. The CDR3 contains 15 residues. J gave up 1 base and V 3 bases, and 6 bases lay outside the gene matches. Germline values: CDR1 MNHGY, CDR2 SAAAGT. The CDR3 reads CASSYTTSSSYEQYF. The CDR3 coding sequence is TGTGCCAGCAGTTATACGACTAGCTCGTCCTACGAGCAGTACTTC.

The chain is built from TRBV2 and TRBJ1-5; no clear D gene. V shed 2 bases and J shed 3 bases, with 8 bases lying between them. CDR1 is SNHLY and CDR2 is FYNNEI in the germline V gene. The length of the CDR3 is 14 residues. The DNA for the CDR3 is TGTGCCAGCAGTGAATTCCGGTCCAATCAGCCCCAGCATTTT. This codes for CASSEFRSNQPQHF.

In its sample, this clone was seen a few times. The V gene is TRBV9, the J gene TRBJ2-3; TRBD2 matches 11 bases. Germline CDR1 reads SGDLS; CDR2 reads YYNGEE. V was pared by 4 bases and J by 4 bases, with 11 bases of the junction left unmatched. This CDR3 is built from 17 residues. The CDR3 spells CASSPRTSGLGPDTQYF. CDR3 sequence (DNA): TGTGCCAGCAGCCCTCGGACTAGCGGGCTGGGCCCAGATACGCAGTATTTT.

This clone was picked up a small number of times. The CDR3 protein is CASSSGNYEQYF. In DNA, the CDR3 is TGTGCCAGCAGTTCCGGCAACTACGAGCAGTACTTC. The chain is built from TRBV6-7 and TRBJ2-7, with D hard to call. TRBV6-7 is treated as an ORF (open reading frame) with a function not yet certain. This CDR3 is built from 12 residues. Trimming took 4 bases from V and 3 from J, leaving 7 bases between them.

The sample holds a few counts of this clone. The J gene is TRBJ2-1, the V gene TRBV9; 7 bases are shared with TRBD2. V lost 0 bases to trimming and J lost 8 bases; unmatched junction nucleotides: 8. The CDR3 is 15 amino acids. Germline CDR1 and CDR2: SGDLS and YYNGEE. The CDR3 protein is CASSVASSGVDEQFF. As DNA, the CDR3 is TGTGCCAGCAGCGTAGCGTCTAGCGGAGTGGATGAGCAGTTCTTC.

V usage is TRBV25-1 and J usage is TRBJ2-1; weak D call: TRBD2 (6 bases). In germline, CDR1 is MGHDK, CDR2 SYGVNS. CDR3 length: 16 amino acids. Trimming cost V 3 bases and J 0 bases, with 12 bases left between them. CDR3 loop: CASSDFGGSSYNEQFF. DNA of the CDR3: TGTGCCAGCAGTGATTTCGGGGGTAGCTCCTACAATGAGCAGTTCTTC.

The chain couples TRBV11-3 to TRBJ2-1; 8 bases match TRBD2. Germline CDR1 SGHNT, CDR2 YENEEA. V was pared by 1 base and J by 4 bases, with 3 bases of the junction left unmatched. The CDR3 is made up of 15 amino acids. The DNA of the CDR3 is TGTGCCAGCAGCTTAGGGGGACTAGTTTACAATGAGCAGTTCTTC. This translates into CASSLGGLVYNEQFF.

This clone was observed a few times. Written as DNA, the CDR3 is TGTGCCAGCAGTGCCTCGACAGCTGATAGCAATCAGCCCCAGCATTTT. This encodes CASSASTADSNQPQHF. This chain connects TRBV28 to TRBJ1-5; weak D call: TRBD1 (5 bases). The CDR3 runs 16 residues. V gave up 5 bases and J gave up 0 bases, with 14 bases separating them. In germline, CDR1 is MDHEN, CDR2 SYDVKM.

By share, this clone ranks as medium-sized. CDR3 in amino acids: CASSVAEGGELFF. Here the CDR3 DNA reads TGTGCCAGCAGCGTAGCTGAGGGCGGGGAGCTGTTTTTT. The chain joins TRBV9 to TRBJ2-2; a weak D match, TRBD2 (5 bases). Per germline, CDR1 SGDLS and CDR2 YYNGEE. V lost 0 bases, J lost 7 bases, and 7 bases lay in between. The length of the CDR3 is 13 residues.

This chain uses TRBV29-1 with TRBJ1-1; no firm D call. The CDR3 covers 14 residues. The V end lost 1 base, the J end lost 10 bases, and 19 bases lay between the germline ends. Per the germline V gene, CDR1 is SQVTM and CDR2 is ANQGSEA. Written as DNA, the CDR3 is TGCAGCGTTGAAGTTCGAGGGTCGCGAGTGGGAGCTTTCTTT. Translated, it gives CSVEVRGSRVGAFF.

In its sample, this clone was seen once. The V gene is TRBV5-1, the J gene TRBJ1-4; maybe TRBD1 (5 bases). Germline V CDR1 and CDR2: SGHRS, YFSETQ. CDR3 length: 15 residues. V gave up 4 bases and J gave up 0 bases, with 10 bases separating them. The chain's CDR3 is CASSMRDPTNEKLFF. For the CDR3, the DNA is TGCGCCAGCAGCATGAGGGACCCAACTAATGAAAAACTGTTTTTT.

This clone was seen only once. The chain couples TRBV18 to TRBJ1-2; TRBD1 is a possible D gene (6 bases). The germline V gene has CDR1 KGHSH and CDR2 LQKENI. The CDR3 spans 16 residues. The V end was cut by 3 bases, the J end by 4 bases, with 18 bases between. Here the CDR3 reads CASSPFDRSLAYGYTF. CDR3 DNA sequence: TGTGCCAGCTCACCTTTTGACAGGTCTCTTGCCTATGGCTACACCTTC. Complete variable domain (other parts from reference TRBV18 and TRBJ1-2): NAGVMQNPRHLVRRRGQEARLRCSPMKGHSHVYWYRQLPEEGLKFMVYLQKENIIDESGMPKERFSAEFPKEGPSILRIQQVVRGDSAAYFCASSPFDRSLAYGYTFGSGTRLTVV.